The present T cell receptor (beta chain) was sequenced within a study of shared clonotypes between healthy human individuals. Study in general: Per donor, CD8 memory used one plate, CD8 naive used two, CD4 memory used three and CD4 naive used three.

Donors, without exception, were Caucasian adults residing in Nashville, Tennessee. The CD4+ fraction was divided into a CD45RA+ naive subset and a CD45RA-negative memory subset. The repertoire was sequenced with immunoSEQ multiplex PCR; TCRdb's copy has only in-frame clones and lacks some. Here the sample spans a few million clones, 85% to 95% being singletons. General study results and limits: Non-shared clonotypes had lower generation probabilities than clonotypes shared by all four sorted-subset donors.

Germline CDR1 and CDR2: SGHTA and FQGNSA. This CDR3 spans 15 amino acids. Trimming took off 3 bases at V and 6 bases at J, with 15 bases between the two ends. This clone was counted a single time. Its antigen is still unknown. Sequencing was done on a sample of naive CD4+ T cells sorted from blood. This sample's subset: CD45RA+ positively selected. The chain uses TRBV7-2 and TRBJ2-1; the D gene is possibly TRBD2 (6 bases). The sequence derives from a young man in good health. The chain's CDR3 is CASSFSAGTSNEQFF. In nucleotides, the CDR3 is TGTGCCAGCAGCTTTTCTGCCGGGACTTCCAATGAGCAGTTCTTC.